This TCR beta chain originates from a study of T cell repertoires in cytomegalovirus infection (dated by TCRdb to 2018 to 2020). Background for the entire study: Alongside well-studied HLA-B-restricted epitopes, the peptide stimulations were aimed at recently identified HLA-C-restricted CMV epitopes, whose presentation resists viral immunomodulation. Because public TCR beta signatures pointed to carriage of CMV infection together with the matching HLA type, the HLA type of each donor mattered for the analysis.

Comment on this clonotype: No antigen is known for it. No base quality values were provided; no much bigger clone lies one nucleotide off.

Sequencing used an Illumina HiSeq 1500. The public reads were reprocessed in TCRdb via fastp at Q25 and MiXCR, keeping in-frame beta chains. Rows merge per CDR3 protein into single entries with the most common DNA and genes. Within this sample are hundreds of thousands of distinct CDR3 sequences, with around 31% of them counted one time only. The ten largest clones add up to around a sixth of the sample. The sample's treatment or condition label, in plain terms: in vitro stimulation with specific CMV peptide epitopes to enrich CMV-specific T cells. The research as a whole found: The ex vivo response was dominated by HLA-C-restricted CMV-specific TCR beta clonotypes, and the single most frequent clonotype in two of eight donors was supplied by these HLA-C-restricted clonotypes. In both this cohort and an independent cohort of over 350 donors, the cumulative frequency of public TCR beta family members distinguished carriers of CMV infection plus the relevant HLA type.

The CDR3, from cysteine to phenylalanine, totals 13 residues. Here the CDR3 DNA is all that survives: 39 bases in frame from base 1. CDR1 and CDR2 are read off the germline V gene (reference sequence) as LNHDA and SQIVND. V is pared back by 7 bases and J by 4 bases, with 13 bases lying between the germline termini. The material sequenced was cultured PBMCs, taken from culture after CMV antigen stimulation. This receptor chain uses TRBV19 and TRBJ1-1, with an unclear D gene assignment. The receptor was isolated from a human donor in good health (CMV status not recorded). Some clones in this sample may be carry-over from other donors' samples. The sequenced DNA is TGTGCCAGTACCAAAGACGGGAGCACTGAAGCTTTCTTT. It translates to CASTKDGSTEAFF.